The 23 T cell receptor beta chains reported below all come from one sample, sequenced in a study of T cell responses to AZD1222 COVID-19 vaccine. Method: immunoSEQ multiplex PCR; TCRdb's copy keeps in-frame clones and lacks some. Seen here are 90,000 to 150,000 clones, more than 85% observed once, and the top ten hold around 2.4%. The material sequenced was peripheral blood, taken on day 0 of AZD1222 vaccination. Source of these receptors: an adult in good health.

In its sample, this clone was seen a few times. The V call is TRBV10-1, the J call TRBJ2-7; TRBD1 aligns across 9 bases. This CDR3 has 14 amino acids. Germline V gene lookup returns CDR1 WNHNN and CDR2 SYGVQD (reference sequence). Trimming removed 2 bases from V and 2 bases from J; junction bases left unmatched: 1. This CDR3 reads CASSEGQGPYEQYF. Here the CDR3 DNA reads TGCGCCAGCAGTGAGGGACAGGGGCCCTACGAGCAGTACTTC.

To note about this clone: Other DNA sequences in the same sample also yield this CDR3. The chain combines TRBV5-1 with TRBJ2-5; D is undetermined. Germline V gene sequence: CDR1 SGHRS, CDR2 YFSETQ. Trimming shortened V by 0 bases and J by 5 bases, and 5 bases separated the two germline ends. This CDR3 region has 12 residues. Here the CDR3 reads CASSLEGETQYF. The CDR3 nucleotides read TGCGCCAGCAGCTTGGAGGGTGAGACCCAGTACTTC.

The V and J genes are TRBV6-5 and TRBJ2-7; D is unresolved. The V gene's germline CDR1 is MNHEY and CDR2 SVGAGI. With 5 bases removed from V and 6 bases from J, the gap between germline ends came to 14 bases. This CDR3 is built from 13 residues. The CDR3 protein is CASSTQPGGEQYF. The CDR3 region has the DNA TGTGCCAGCAGTACCCAGCCCGGTGGCGAGCAGTACTTC.

V is TRBV30 and J is TRBJ2-2; D possibly corresponds to TRBD1 (5 bases). From germline, CDR1 is GTSNPN and CDR2 SVGIG (reference sequence). The CDR3 is 13 residues long. Trimming cost V 3 bases and J 1 base, with 6 bases left between them. The CDR3 region is CAWSQGNTGELFF. CDR3 sequence (DNA): TGTGCCTGGAGCCAGGGGAACACCGGGGAGCTGTTTTTT.

Regarding this clone: At the DNA level, this CDR3 is encoded by other sequences in the same sample as well. V usage is TRBV9 and J usage is TRBJ2-5; TRBD2 matches at 10 bases. CDR3 length equals 15 residues. Germline V lookup: CDR1 SGDLS, CDR2 YYNGEE. V dropped 4 bases and J dropped 2; count of bases not matched to a gene: 5. CDR3 sequence reads: CASSPSGRPQETQYF. The CDR3 DNA reads TGTGCCAGCAGCCCTAGCGGGAGACCTCAAGAGACCCAGTACTTC.

The chain employs TRBV6-1 and TRBJ1-5, with TRBD1 matching over 8 bases. Trimming at V came to 1 base and at J to 4 bases, leaving 6 bases not matched to a gene. The germline CDR1 and CDR2 sequences are MNHNS and SASEGT. This CDR3 comprises 16 residues. The CDR3 DNA reads as TGTGCCAGCAGTGAAGGAGGCGGACAGGGAAATCAGCCCCAGCATTTT. Amino acid sequence: CASSEGGGQGNQPQHF.

The chain combines TRBV5-1 with TRBJ2-1; 14 bases are shared with TRBD2. Germline CDR1 and CDR2: SGHRS and YFSETQ. Trimming took 4 bases from V and 7 from J; bases not matched to a gene: 7. This CDR3 comprises 16 residues. CDR3 nucleotide sequence: TGCGCCAGCAGCCCGGGACTAGCGGGAGTAGATAATGAGCAGTTCTTC. It is translated as CASSPGLAGVDNEQFF.

This clone was recorded a few times. J is TRBJ2-5 and V is TRBV5-1, with 9 bases that match TRBD2. The CDR3 sequence is 13 residues long. Germline trimming cut 4 bases from V and 5 bases from J; bases unmatched to any gene: 3. Germline V gene sequence: CDR1 SGHRS, CDR2 YFSETQ. CDR3 residues: CASSLSGSETQYF. In DNA form, the CDR3 reads TGCGCCAGCAGCCTTAGCGGGAGTGAGACCCAGTACTTC. The complete variable domain, with remaining parts taken from reference TRBV5-1 and TRBJ2-5, reads KAGVTQTPRYLIKTRGQQVTLSCSPISGHRSVSWYQQTPGQGLQFLFEYFSETQRNKGNFPGRFSGRQFSNSRSEMNVSTLELGDSALYLCASSLSGSETQYFGPGTRLLVL.

V and J are TRBV24-1 and TRBJ1-2, with D possibly matching TRBD1 (5 bases). Germline V gene data show CDR1 as KGHDR and CDR2 as SFDVKD. This CDR3 has 16 residues. V was clipped by 2 bases and J by 2 bases, with 14 bases between them. In DNA, the CDR3 is TGTGCCACCAGTGATTCCCGGACGCGGGGGAACTATGGCTACACCTTC. This translates into CATSDSRTRGNYGYTF.

The rearrangement uses TRBV28 and TRBJ1-5, with D possibly matching TRBD1 (6 bases). CDR1 and CDR2 from the germline V gene are MDHEN and SYDVKM. The ends were cut back, 7 bases at V and 6 bases at J, with 19 bases in the middle. The CDR3 contains 15 residues. CDR3 loop: CASTAPGQPSQPQHF. For the CDR3, the DNA is TGTGCCAGCACCGCCCCAGGACAGCCCTCTCAGCCCCAGCATTTT.

The rearrangement uses TRBV6-6 and TRBJ2-1, with 10 nucleotides matching TRBD2. CDR1 is MNHNY, CDR2 SVGAGI, per germline (reference sequence). Losses at the gene ends were 6 bases for V and 9 bases for J; bases not matched to a gene: 14. The CDR3 sequence is 16 residues long. Here the CDR3 reads CASSRPAGGFLGEQFF. Written as DNA, the CDR3 is TGTGCCAGCAGCCGCCCAGCGGGAGGGTTCCTGGGTGAGCAGTTCTTC.

In its sample, this clone was seen a few times. CDR3 region: CAWSGLGGNTIYF. DNA of the CDR3: TGTGCCTGGAGCGGGTTAGGAGGAAACACCATATATTTT. This chain uses TRBV30 with TRBJ1-3, with unresolved D. CDR3 size: 13 residues. The ends were cut back, 3 bases at V and 4 bases at J, with 10 bases in the middle. CDR1 is GTSNPN, CDR2 SVGIG, per germline (reference sequence).

The chain couples TRBV5-1 to TRBJ2-4, with D perhaps TRBD2 (5 bases). Germline CDR1 reads SGHRS; CDR2 reads YFSETQ. Trimming took 0 bases from V and 0 from J, leaving 10 bases between them. The CDR3 length is 16 residues. For the CDR3, the DNA is TGCGCCAGCAGCTTGGTGGGGAGTGCAGCCAAAAACATTCAGTACTTC. It yields the protein CASSLVGSAAKNIQYF. Full variable domain (remainder filled in from reference TRBV5-1 and TRBJ2-4): KAGVTQTPRYLIKTRGQQVTLSCSPISGHRSVSWYQQTPGQGLQFLFEYFSETQRNKGNFPGRFSGRQFSNSRSEMNVSTLELGDSALYLCASSLVGSAAKNIQYFGAGTRLSVL.

J is TRBJ2-3 and V is TRBV5-4, with 8 bases lining up with TRBD2. The CDR3 covers 14 residues. Germline values: CDR1 SGHNT, CDR2 YYREEE (reference sequence). Germline trimming cut 4 bases from V and 3 bases from J; bases unmatched to any gene: 4. The CDR3 sequence is CASSRGLGTDTQYF. The CDR3, as DNA: TGTGCCAGCAGCCGGGGACTAGGAACAGATACGCAGTATTTT.

V usage is TRBV3-1 (or the pseudogene TRBV3-2) and J usage is TRBJ1-2; D is undetermined. The CDR3 contains 14 residues. Germline CDR1 is LGHDT and CDR2 is YNNKEL (reference sequence). V was trimmed by 4 bases and J by 7 bases, leaving 16 bases between them. CDR3 amino acids: CASSPTTGSLGYTF. DNA of the CDR3: TGTGCCAGCAGCCCGACGACGGGTTCCCTTGGCTACACCTTC.

This clone was observed once. J is TRBJ2-1 and V is TRBV2; a possible D gene is TRBD1 (6 bases). The germline gives CDR1 SNHLY, CDR2 FYNNEI. Trimming stripped 0 bases from V and 16 bases from J, with 16 bases between. The CDR3 is 13 residues long. The CDR3 DNA reads TGTGCCAGCAGTGAAGCGCTTCAGGGGAGTGGCTTCTTC. This translates into CASSEALQGSGFF.

The sample holds one count of this clone. The chain joins TRBV5-3 to TRBJ1-4, with a tentative D call TRBD1 (5 bases). TRBV5-3 is classed as an ORF, of uncertain function. The CDR3 has 18 amino acids. Between the trimmed V and J ends, which lost 1 base and 0 bases, there was a span of 16 bases. CDR3 residues: CARSLSGRGGATNEKLFF. CDR3 nucleotide sequence: TGTGCCAGAAGCTTGTCCGGTAGGGGTGGGGCAACTAATGAAAAACTGTTTTTT.

This chain links TRBV28 with TRBJ1-2; tentatively, D is TRBD1 (5 bases). The germline V and J ends were trimmed by 4 bases and 8 bases, with 17 bases remaining between them. CDR1 and CDR2 from the germline V gene are MDHEN and SYDVKM. The CDR3 runs 14 residues. The CDR3 sequence: CASSWVARQGGYTF. The CDR3 region has the DNA TGTGCCAGCAGTTGGGTGGCCCGGCAGGGAGGCTACACCTTC.

This chain uses TRBV5-5 with TRBJ1-2, with 7 bases lining up with TRBD1. Germline lookup yields CDR1 SGHKS and CDR2 YYEKEE (reference sequence). V was clipped by 4 bases and J by 0 bases; unmatched bases: 15. The CDR3 has 18 amino acids. The CDR3 reads CASSLGAGTVSSNYGYTF. In DNA form, the CDR3 reads TGTGCCAGCAGCCTCGGGGCCGGGACAGTCAGCTCTAACTATGGCTACACCTTC.

The genes are TRBV18 and TRBJ2-7; TRBD2 agrees at 12 bases. This CDR3 region has 14 residues. The ends lost 8 bases at V and 5 bases at J; junction bases unmatched: 7. The germline V gene has CDR1 KGHSH and CDR2 LQKENI. CDR3 loop: CASTSTSGSHEQYF. The CDR3 bases are TGTGCCAGCACCTCGACTAGCGGGAGCCACGAGCAGTACTTC.

The CDR3 is CASSQPRGVGGYTF. For the CDR3, the DNA is TGTGCCAGCAGCCAGCCCAGGGGGGTTGGTGGCTACACCTTC. The V and J genes are TRBV13 and TRBJ1-2; TRBD1 agrees at 7 bases. The V gene end was trimmed by 5 bases and the J gene end by 7 bases; junction bases not matched to a gene: 10. This CDR3 comprises 14 residues. Germline-derived CDR1 and CDR2 are PRHDT and FYEKMQ (reference sequence).

The chain uses TRBV10-2 and TRBJ1-5; possible D gene TRBD1, 6 bases. Germline CDR1 is WSHSY and CDR2 is SAAADI. Trimming stripped 0 bases from V and 7 bases from J, with 13 bases between. This CDR3 spans 15 amino acids. DNA for the CDR3: TGCGCCAGCAGTGAGTCGAACAGGGTTAGCCAGCCCCAGCATTTT. It specifies CASSESNRVSQPQHF.

The chain recombines TRBV15 with TRBJ1-2; D call uncertain. Trimming cost V 2 bases and J 0 bases, with 10 bases left between them. The CDR3 sequence is 15 residues long. CDR1 and CDR2 (germline): LNHNV, YYDKDF (reference sequence). CDR3 coding DNA: TGTGCCACCAGCAGACCTGGAGAGTCTAACTATGGCTACACCTTC. It translates to CATSRPGESNYGYTF. The variable domain in full, with the rest retrieved from reference TRBV15 and TRBJ1-2, is DAMVIQNPRYQVTQFGKPVTLSCSQTLNHNVMYWYQQKSSQAPKLLFHYYDKDFNNEADTPDNFQSRRPNTSFCFLDIRSPGLGDTAMYLCATSRPGESNYGYTFGSGTRLTVV.